The 27 T cell receptor beta chains below all came from one sample that was sequenced in a study of response to subunit inactivated influenza vaccine. TCRdb fed the RT-PCR reads into MiXCR, producing one record per CDR3 protein. The top ten clones hold 6% to 8% of a sample with under 800,000 distinct CDR3 sequences, about 15% of them seen once. The sequencing here drew on PBMCs from blood, taken less than 15 days before vaccination. The receptors come from a man over 45 who received an inactivated influenza vaccine.

The chain links TRBV6-2 or TRBV6-3 to TRBJ2-3; either TRBD1 or TRBD2 may fit D (5 bases each). The germline V and J ends were trimmed by 4 bases and 6 bases, with 23 bases remaining between them. The CDR3 is 17 amino acids. Germline CDR1 is MNHEY and CDR2 is SVGEGT. CDR3 sequence (DNA): TGTGCCAGCAGTTCACCGGGACGAATTGGATCATCTGATACGCAGTATTTT. The encoded protein is CASSSPGRIGSSDTQYF.

V usage is TRBV30 and J usage is TRBJ1-2; D remains unclear. V was trimmed by 8 bases and J by 0 bases, leaving 16 bases between them. The CDR3 consists of 14 residues. The V gene's germline CDR1 is GTSNPN and CDR2 SVGIG (reference sequence). The CDR3 protein is CARDTKTPNYGYTF. CDR3 coding DNA: TGTGCCCGAGATACAAAGACACCTAACTATGGCTACACCTTC.

This clonotype was recorded many times. The chain is built from TRBV20-1 and TRBJ1-1, with D hard to call. Germline CDR1 DFQATT, CDR2 SNEGSKA (reference sequence). Trimming took off 6 bases at V and 11 bases at J, with 19 bases between the two ends. This CDR3 has 12 amino acids. The DNA for the CDR3 is TGCAGTGCCGAACGGGCGGTGGGAATGGCTTTCTTT. It specifies CSAERAVGMAFF.

The chain combines TRBV5-1 with TRBJ2-5; D gene ambiguous. Germline CDR1 and CDR2: SGHRS and YFSETQ. V lost 0 bases and J 5 bases, leaving 8 bases between the germline ends. The CDR3 runs to 13 residues. CDR3 bases: TGCGCCAGCAGCTTGGACTTCCGGGAGACCCAGTACTTC. It yields the protein CASSLDFRETQYF. Full variable domain (missing parts from reference TRBV5-1 and TRBJ2-5): KAGVTQTPRYLIKTRGQQVTLSCSPISGHRSVSWYQQTPGQGLQFLFEYFSETQRNKGNFPGRFSGRQFSNSRSEMNVSTLELGDSALYLCASSLDFRETQYFGPGTRLLVL.

There are a few counts of this clonotype. This rearrangement joins TRBV15 to TRBJ1-6, with a weak D call TRBD1 (6 bases). Germline CDR1 and CDR2: LNHNV and YYDKDF (reference sequence). Deletions cut 0 bases from V and 9 bases from J, with 12 bases between. This CDR3 has 15 residues. The CDR3 region is CATSRDSGGSSPLHF. CDR3 DNA sequence: TGTGCCACCAGCAGAGATTCCGGGGGCTCTTCACCCCTCCACTTT.

This clonotype has a count of ten or more. This chain links TRBV20-1 with TRBJ2-1, with a tentative D call TRBD2 (5 bases). CDR1 is DFQATT and CDR2 is SNEGSKA in the germline V gene (reference sequence). Trimming left V 6 bases short and J 0 bases short, with 6 bases between. The CDR3 contains 12 residues. The CDR3 region is CSARGSYNEQFF. CDR3 nucleotides: TGCAGTGCACGGGGCTCCTACAATGAGCAGTTCTTC.

This clonotype was seen at least ten times. The chain uses TRBV7-9 and TRBJ2-5, with TRBD1 matching 7 bases. Germline V gene data show CDR1 as SEHNR and CDR2 as FQNEAQ (reference sequence). V shed 4 bases and J 2 bases; nucleotides not matched to a gene: 7. The length of the CDR3 is 15 residues. The CDR3 protein is CASSSQPRGQETQYF. CDR3 nucleotide sequence: TGTGCCAGCAGCTCCCAACCCAGGGGGCAAGAGACCCAGTACTTC. Based on the CDR3 plus reference TRBV7-9 and TRBJ2-5, the full variable domain is DTGVSQNPRHKITKRGQNVTFRCDPISEHNRLYWYRQTLGQGPEFLTYFQNEAQLEKSRLLSDRFSAERPKGSFSTLEIQRTEQGDSAMYLCASSSQPRGQETQYFGPGTRLLVL.

V and J are TRBV9 and TRBJ2-1; 10 positions match TRBD2. Trimming cost V 0 bases and J 3 bases; bases outside gene matches: 3. The CDR3 loop spans 16 amino acids. In germline, CDR1 is SGDLS, CDR2 YYNGEE. The CDR3 loop reads CASSVVPSGGYNEQFF. Written as DNA, the CDR3 is TGTGCCAGCAGCGTAGTTCCTAGCGGGGGCTACAATGAGCAGTTCTTC.

A few counts support this clonotype. The V gene is TRBV20-1, the J gene TRBJ1-2; 9 nucleotides match TRBD1. Per germline, CDR1 DFQATT and CDR2 SNEGSKA (reference sequence). The ends lost 3 bases at V and 2 bases at J; junction bases unmatched: 10. The CDR3 loop spans 16 amino acids. The CDR3 bases are TGCAGTGCTAGTTGGTGGGGGACAGGGCAAAACTATGGCTACACCTTC. Translating it yields CSASWWGTGQNYGYTF.

This sequence joins TRBV6-2 or TRBV6-3 and TRBJ1-5; weak D call: TRBD1 (5 bases). The CDR3 is 12 amino acids. From germline, CDR1 is MNHEY and CDR2 SVGEGT. The V end was cut by 11 bases, the J end by 5 bases, with 13 bases between. The CDR3 nucleotides are TGTGCCTCCGGGGGTCTGTATCAGCCCCAGCATTTT. It specifies CASGGLYQPQHF.

This clonotype was seen many times. The V call is TRBV20-1, the J call TRBJ2-7, with D unclear. V was cut by 0 bases and J by 4 bases, with 19 bases left in between. The germline V gene has CDR1 DFQATT and CDR2 SNEGSKA (reference sequence). This CDR3 spans 16 amino acids. The CDR3 sequence is CSARDLAGLLGYEQYF. In nucleotides, the CDR3 is TGCAGTGCTAGAGATCTGGCCGGCCTCTTGGGGTACGAGCAGTACTTC.

This clonotype was recorded a few times. V usage is TRBV20-1 and J usage is TRBJ2-3; 8 bases fit TRBD1. J was trimmed by 4 bases and V by 7 bases; bases with no gene match: 4. In germline, CDR1 is DFQATT, CDR2 SNEGSKA (reference sequence). This CDR3 is built from 12 residues. The CDR3 coding sequence is TGCAGTGGAGGACAGGGTCCAGATACGCAGTATTTT. Protein: CSGGQGPDTQYF.

The chain recombines TRBV6-1 with TRBJ2-3; D gene unclear. V dropped 6 bases and J dropped 0 bases, with 13 bases sitting between them. Germline V gene data show CDR1 as MNHNS and CDR2 as SASEGT. The CDR3 sequence is 15 residues long. The CDR3, as DNA: TGTGCCAGCAGACGGTGGATAGTCAGCACAGATACGCAGTATTTT. Protein product: CASRRWIVSTDTQYF.

The table lists this clonotype with many counts. The chain has TRBV5-1 and TRBJ2-7, with 8 bases lining up with TRBD2. The CDR3 is made up of 15 amino acids. V was pared by 2 bases and J by 2 bases, with 6 bases of the junction left unmatched. Germline V CDR1 and CDR2: SGHRS, YFSETQ. CDR3 sequence reads: CASSFDGTRTYEQYF. CDR3 DNA: TGCGCCAGCAGCTTTGACGGGACTAGAACCTACGAGCAGTACTTC.

This clonotype showed up just a few times. The DNA of the CDR3 is TGTGCCAGCAGTTCTAGGTCCGGGACTAGCGGGATTCATTCCTACAATGAGCAGTTCTTC. This codes for CASSSRSGTSGIHSYNEQFF. The chain has TRBV28 and TRBJ2-1; TRBD2 agrees at 13 bases. Germline V gene sequence: CDR1 MDHEN, CDR2 SYDVKM. V gave up 4 bases and J gave up 1 base; unmatched junction bases: 13. CDR3 length: 20 amino acids.

This clonotype occurred many times. The rearrangement uses TRBV2 and TRBJ2-1, with TRBD2 as a possible D gene (5 bases). CDR3 length: 15 residues. V was pared by 3 bases and J by 4 bases, with 13 bases between. Looked up from germline, CDR1 is SNHLY and CDR2 is FYNNEI. In DNA form, the CDR3 reads TGTGCCAGCAGTGATATGGGAAGCGGTTACAATGAGCAGTTCTTC. Translation gives CASSDMGSGYNEQFF.

This chain uses TRBV19 with TRBJ2-7; 13 nucleotides align to TRBD2. Trimming removed 5 bases from V and 4 bases from J; junction bases left unmatched: 5. Germline V gives CDR1 LNHDA, CDR2 SQIVND (reference sequence). The CDR3 is made up of 15 amino acids. The CDR3 DNA is TGTGCCAGTAGTGCACGACTAGCGGGAGGATACGAGCAGTACTTC. Amino acid sequence: CASSARLAGGYEQYF.

This clonotype turned up a few times. The chain uses TRBV4-3 and TRBJ1-2; the D is unclear. Looked up from germline, CDR1 is LGHNA and CDR2 is YSLEER. The CDR3 contains 14 residues. V lost 4 bases and J 3 bases, leaving 12 bases between the germline ends. CDR3 sequence (DNA): TGCGCCAGCAGCCTGGGCATGGATGACTATGGCTACACCTTC. Translation gives CASSLGMDDYGYTF.

Ten or more counts support this clonotype. The rearrangement uses TRBV29-1 and TRBJ1-2; D is uncertain. The CDR3 is 12 residues long. Trimming left V 0 bases short and J 4 bases short, with 6 bases between. Germline V gene lookup returns CDR1 SQVTM and CDR2 ANQGSEA. CDR3 residues: CSVEDHGYGYTF. CDR3 coding DNA: TGCAGCGTTGAAGATCATGGCTATGGCTACACCTTC.

The chain links TRBV5-6 to TRBJ2-2; unclear D gene. Germline V gene lookup returns CDR1 SGHDT and CDR2 YYEEEE. CDR3 size: 15 residues. Trimming took off 0 bases at V and 2 bases at J, with 8 bases between the two ends. This CDR3 reads CASSLAPINTGELFF. The CDR3 nucleotides are TGTGCCAGCAGCTTGGCCCCAATAAACACCGGGGAGCTGTTTTTT.

The V and J genes are TRBV15 and TRBJ2-3; possible D gene TRBD2, 5 bases. With 1 base removed from V and 0 bases from J, the gap between germline ends came to 11 bases. Per germline, CDR1 LNHNV and CDR2 YYDKDF (reference sequence). The CDR3 consists of 16 residues. The CDR3 region is CATSRGAVASTDTQYF. For the CDR3, the DNA is TGTGCCACCAGCAGAGGAGCGGTAGCAAGCACAGATACGCAGTATTTT.

The V call is TRBV6-2 or TRBV6-3, the J call TRBJ2-7; 16 nucleotides line up with TRBD2. The CDR3 extends over 15 amino acids. The ends lost 6 bases at V and 6 bases at J; junction bases unmatched: 5. In germline, CDR1 is MNHEY, CDR2 SVGEGT. CDR3 protein: CASRTGTSGRGEQYF. The CDR3 DNA is TGTGCCAGCAGGACCGGGACTAGCGGGAGGGGCGAGCAGTACTTC.

This chain links TRBV5-4 with TRBJ2-1; the match to TRBD2 covers 8 bases. The germline V gene has CDR1 SGHNT and CDR2 YYREEE (reference sequence). V shed 0 bases, J shed 9 bases, and the junction held 8 bases outside the gene matches. This CDR3 comprises 15 residues. CDR3 loop: CASSLAGGSRAEQFF. CDR3 in DNA: TGTGCCAGCAGCTTGGCGGGGGGGTCGCGGGCTGAGCAGTTCTTC.

This rearrangement joins TRBV10-3 to TRBJ2-3; TRBD2 matches at 14 bases. V trimming: 4 bases; J trimming: 0 bases; junction bases outside the gene matches: 6. CDR1 and CDR2 (germline): ENHRY, SYGVKD. The CDR3 covers 18 residues. The CDR3 DNA reads TGTGCCATCAGTGGACGACTAGCGGGGGGGTCTAGCACAGATACGCAGTATTTT. Protein sequence: CAISGRLAGGSSTDTQYF.

The V and J genes are TRBV27 and TRBJ2-1, with 15 bases matching TRBD2. Germline CDR1 and CDR2: MNHEY and SMNVEV (reference sequence). The CDR3 contains 16 residues. V lost 4 bases and J lost 8; bases outside the gene matches: 6. CDR3 nucleotide sequence: TGTGCCAGCAGTTCGGGACTAGCGGGAGGAAATCATGAGCAGTTCTTC. Its translation: CASSSGLAGGNHEQFF.

This clonotype has a handful of counts. This chain joins TRBV20-1 and TRBJ1-2; possibly TRBD1 for D (5 bases). The germline gives CDR1 DFQATT, CDR2 SNEGSKA (reference sequence). The CDR3 extends over 14 amino acids. V was cut by 3 bases and J by 4 bases, with 15 bases left in between. DNA of the CDR3: TGCAGTGCTAGTAGGGGACCCGACATCTATGGCTACACCTTC. It yields the protein CSASRGPDIYGYTF.

This clonotype was recorded a few times. V usage is TRBV29-1 and J usage is TRBJ2-2; D might be TRBD2 (6 bases). Germline CDR1 is SQVTM and CDR2 is ANQGSEA. Trimming pared 7 bases from V and 5 bases from J, leaving 20 bases between. This CDR3 comprises 15 residues. CDR3 DNA: TGCAGCGGAACGCTCGCGGGGCGGAAAACCGGGGAGCTGTTTTTT. Translated: CSGTLAGRKTGELFF.